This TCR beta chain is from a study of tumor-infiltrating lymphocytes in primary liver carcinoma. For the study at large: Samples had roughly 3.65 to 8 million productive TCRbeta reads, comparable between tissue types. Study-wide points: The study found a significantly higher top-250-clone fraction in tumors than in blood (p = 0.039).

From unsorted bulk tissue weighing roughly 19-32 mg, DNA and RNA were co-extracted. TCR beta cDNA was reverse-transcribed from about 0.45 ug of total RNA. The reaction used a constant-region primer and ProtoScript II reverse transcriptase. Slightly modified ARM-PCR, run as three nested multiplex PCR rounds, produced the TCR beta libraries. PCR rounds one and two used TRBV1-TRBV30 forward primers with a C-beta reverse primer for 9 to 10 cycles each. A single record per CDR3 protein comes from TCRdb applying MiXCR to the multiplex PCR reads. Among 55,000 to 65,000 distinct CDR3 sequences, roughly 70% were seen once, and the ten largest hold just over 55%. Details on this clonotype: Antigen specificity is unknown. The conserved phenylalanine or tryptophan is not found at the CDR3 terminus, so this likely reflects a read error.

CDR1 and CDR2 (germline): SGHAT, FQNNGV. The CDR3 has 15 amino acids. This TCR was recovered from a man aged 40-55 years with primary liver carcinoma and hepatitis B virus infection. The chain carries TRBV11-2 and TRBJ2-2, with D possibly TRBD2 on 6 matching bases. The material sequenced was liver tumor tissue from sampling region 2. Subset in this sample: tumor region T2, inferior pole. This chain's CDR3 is CVSSFAGSNTGELFI. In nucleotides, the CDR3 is TGTGTCAGCAGCTTTGCGGGATCAAACACCGGGGAACTGTTTATT.